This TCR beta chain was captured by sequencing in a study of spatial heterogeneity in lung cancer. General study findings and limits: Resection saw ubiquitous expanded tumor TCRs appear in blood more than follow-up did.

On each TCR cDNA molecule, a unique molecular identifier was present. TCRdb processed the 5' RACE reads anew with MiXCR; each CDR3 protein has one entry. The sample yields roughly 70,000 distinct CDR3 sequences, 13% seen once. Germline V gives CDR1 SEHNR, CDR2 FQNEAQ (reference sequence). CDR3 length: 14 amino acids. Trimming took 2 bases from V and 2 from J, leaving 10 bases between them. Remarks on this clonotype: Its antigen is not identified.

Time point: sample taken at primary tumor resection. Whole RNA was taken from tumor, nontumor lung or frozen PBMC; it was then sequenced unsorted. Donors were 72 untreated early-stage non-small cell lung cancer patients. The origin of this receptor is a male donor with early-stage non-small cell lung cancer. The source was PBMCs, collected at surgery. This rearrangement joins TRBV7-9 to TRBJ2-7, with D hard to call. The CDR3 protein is CASSLNASPYEQYF. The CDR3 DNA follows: TGTGCCAGCAGCTTAAATGCATCCCCCTACGAGCAGTACTTC.